This T cell receptor (beta chain) was sequenced for a study of blood T cell repertoires in COVID-19. Study information: The United States, Italy and Spain provided the acute and convalescent COVID-19 samples.

Methods used by the authors: Researchers report that nucleated cell counts were estimated from reference gene primer amplification. TCRdb keeps only in-frame clones here, not all; method: immunoSEQ multiplex PCR. V and J calls and clone size are copied from that table; D and trimming were computed from the DNA. This table holds fewer than 300,000 clones, about four fifths found once. Followed over time, Seattle patients had been enrolled while infection was active. The material sequenced was peripheral blood. This TCR was sampled from a person aged 65 to 85 with COVID-19, enrolled during active disease.

The CDR3 spells CAISESGLAGENEQFF. CDR3 DNA sequence: TGTGCCATCAGTGAGTCTGGGCTAGCGGGGGAAAATGAGCAGTTCTTC. V gene TRBV10-3 combines with J gene TRBJ2-1; 10 nucleotides match TRBD2. V dropped 0 bases and J dropped 7; count of bases not matched to a gene: 6. Germline CDR1 is ENHRY and CDR2 is SYGVKD. This CDR3 spans 16 amino acids.